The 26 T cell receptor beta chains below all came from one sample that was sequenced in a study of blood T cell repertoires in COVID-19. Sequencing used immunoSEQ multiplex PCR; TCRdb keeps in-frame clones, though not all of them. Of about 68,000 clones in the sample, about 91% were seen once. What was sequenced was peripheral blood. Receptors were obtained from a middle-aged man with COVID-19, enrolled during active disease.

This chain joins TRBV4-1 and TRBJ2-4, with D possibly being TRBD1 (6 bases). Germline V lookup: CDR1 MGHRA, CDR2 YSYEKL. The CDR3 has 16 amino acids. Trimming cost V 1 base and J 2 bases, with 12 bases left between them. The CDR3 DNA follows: TGCGCCAGCAGCCAAGCGCAGGGGTCCACCAAAAACATTCAGTACTTC. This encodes CASSQAQGSTKNIQYF.

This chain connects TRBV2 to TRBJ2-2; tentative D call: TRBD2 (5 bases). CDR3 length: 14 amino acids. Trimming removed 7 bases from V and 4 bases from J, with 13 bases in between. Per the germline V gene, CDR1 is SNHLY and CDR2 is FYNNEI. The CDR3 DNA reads TGTGCCAGCATCCAACTAGGACCCACCGGGGAGCTGTTTTTT. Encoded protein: CASIQLGPTGELFF.

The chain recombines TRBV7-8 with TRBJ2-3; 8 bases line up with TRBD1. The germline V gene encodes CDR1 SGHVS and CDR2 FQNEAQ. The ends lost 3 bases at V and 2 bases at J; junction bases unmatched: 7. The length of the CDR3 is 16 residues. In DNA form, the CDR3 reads TGTGCCAGCAGCTTGACAGGGGTTGGGTCCACAGATACGCAGTATTTT. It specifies CASSLTGVGSTDTQYF. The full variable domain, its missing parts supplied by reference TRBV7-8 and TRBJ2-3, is GAGVSQSPRYKVAKRGQDVALRCDPISGHVSLFWYQQALGQGPEFLTYFQNEAQLDKSGLPSDRFFAERPEGSVSTLKIQRTQQEDSAVYLCASSLTGVGSTDTQYFGPGTRLTVL.

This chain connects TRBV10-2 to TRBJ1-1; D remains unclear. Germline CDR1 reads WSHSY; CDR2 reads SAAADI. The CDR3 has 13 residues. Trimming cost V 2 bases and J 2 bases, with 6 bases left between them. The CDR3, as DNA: TGCGCCAGCAGTGAGATTAAAAACACTGAAGCTTTCTTT. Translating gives CASSEIKNTEAFF.

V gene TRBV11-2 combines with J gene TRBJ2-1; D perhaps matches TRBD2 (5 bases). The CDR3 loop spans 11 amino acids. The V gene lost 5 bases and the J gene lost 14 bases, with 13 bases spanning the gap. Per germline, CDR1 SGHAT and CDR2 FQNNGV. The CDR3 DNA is TGTGCCAGCAGCCGTAATCAGGAGGAGTTCTTC. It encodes CASSRNQEEFF.

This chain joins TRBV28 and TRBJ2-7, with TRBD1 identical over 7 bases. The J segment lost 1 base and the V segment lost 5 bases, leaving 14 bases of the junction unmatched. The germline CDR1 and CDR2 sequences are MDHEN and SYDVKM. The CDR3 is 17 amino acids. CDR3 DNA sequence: TGTGCCAGCAGTGGCACAGGGGCCCTGTTTAAATCCTACGAGCAGTACTTC. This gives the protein CASSGTGALFKSYEQYF. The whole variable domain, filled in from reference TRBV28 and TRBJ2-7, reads DVKVTQSSRYLVKRTGEKVFLECVQDMDHENMFWYRQDPGLGLRLIYFSYDVKMKEKGDIPEGYSVSREKKERFSLILESASTNQTSMYLCASSGTGALFKSYEQYFGPGTRLTVT.

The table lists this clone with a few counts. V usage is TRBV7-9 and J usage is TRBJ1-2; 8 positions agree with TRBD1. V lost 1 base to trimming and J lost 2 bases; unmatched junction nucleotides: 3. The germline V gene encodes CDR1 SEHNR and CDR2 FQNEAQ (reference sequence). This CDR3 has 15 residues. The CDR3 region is CASSLGTGGNYGYTF. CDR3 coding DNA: TGTGCCAGCAGCTTAGGTACAGGGGGGAACTATGGCTACACCTTC. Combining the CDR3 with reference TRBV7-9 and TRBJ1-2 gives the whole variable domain DTGVSQNPRHKITKRGQNVTFRCDPISEHNRLYWYRQTLGQGPEFLTYFQNEAQLEKSRLLSDRFSAERPKGSFSTLEIQRTEQGDSAMYLCASSLGTGGNYGYTFGSGTRLTVV.

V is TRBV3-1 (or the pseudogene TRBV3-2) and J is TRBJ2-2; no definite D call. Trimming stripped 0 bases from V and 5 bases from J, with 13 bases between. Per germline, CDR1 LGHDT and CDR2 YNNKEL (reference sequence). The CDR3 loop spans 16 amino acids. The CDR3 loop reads CASSQDTFLRTGELFF. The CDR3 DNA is TGTGCCAGCAGCCAAGACACCTTCTTGAGAACCGGGGAGCTGTTTTTT.

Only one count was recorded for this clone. The CDR3 nucleotides are TGTGCCAGCAGCCTAGGGGTGCACTATGGCTACACCTTC. This sequence encodes CASSLGVHYGYTF. The chain employs TRBV28 and TRBJ1-2, with a possible D match to TRBD1 (5 bases). This CDR3 has 13 residues. Deletions cut 6 bases from V and 3 bases from J, with 11 bases between. The V gene's germline CDR1 is MDHEN and CDR2 SYDVKM.

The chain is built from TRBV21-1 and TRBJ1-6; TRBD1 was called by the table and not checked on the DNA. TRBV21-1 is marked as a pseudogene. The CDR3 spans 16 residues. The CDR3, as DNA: TGTGCCAGCAGCAAATTACAGGGGGTTCTGAATTCACCCCTCCACTTT. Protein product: CASSKLQGVLNSPLHF.

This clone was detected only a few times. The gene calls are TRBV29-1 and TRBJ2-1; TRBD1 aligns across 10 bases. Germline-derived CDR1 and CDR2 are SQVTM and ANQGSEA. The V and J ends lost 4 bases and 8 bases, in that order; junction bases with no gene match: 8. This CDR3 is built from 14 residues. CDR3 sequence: CSVGEGQGWYEQFF. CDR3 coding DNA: TGCAGCGTTGGCGAGGGACAGGGGTGGTATGAGCAGTTCTTC.

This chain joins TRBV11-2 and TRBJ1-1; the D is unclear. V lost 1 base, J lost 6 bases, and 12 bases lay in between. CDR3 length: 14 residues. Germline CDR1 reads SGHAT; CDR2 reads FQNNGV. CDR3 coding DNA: TGTGCCAGCAGCTTAGTGCTTTCTCGGGCTGAAGCTTTCTTT. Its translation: CASSLVLSRAEAFF.

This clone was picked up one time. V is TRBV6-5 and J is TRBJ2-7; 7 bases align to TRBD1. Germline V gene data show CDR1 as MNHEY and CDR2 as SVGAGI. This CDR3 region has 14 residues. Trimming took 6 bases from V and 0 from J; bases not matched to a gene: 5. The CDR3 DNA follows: TGTGCCAGCAGACCGGGACAGAACTCCTACGAGCAGTACTTC. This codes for CASRPGQNSYEQYF.

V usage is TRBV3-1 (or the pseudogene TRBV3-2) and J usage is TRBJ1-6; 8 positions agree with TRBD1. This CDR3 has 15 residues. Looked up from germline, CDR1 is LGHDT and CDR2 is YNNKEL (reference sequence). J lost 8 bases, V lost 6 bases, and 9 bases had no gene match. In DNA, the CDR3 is TGTGCCAGCAGGTCCCGGGACAGGAACGATTCACCCCTCCACTTT. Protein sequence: CASRSRDRNDSPLHF.

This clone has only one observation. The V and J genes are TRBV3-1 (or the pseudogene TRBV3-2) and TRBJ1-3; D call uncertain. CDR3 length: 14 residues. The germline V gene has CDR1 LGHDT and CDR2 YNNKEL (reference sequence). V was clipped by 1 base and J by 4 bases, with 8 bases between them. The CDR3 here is CASSQAQLGNTIYF. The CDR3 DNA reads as TGTGCCAGCAGCCAAGCACAGCTCGGAAACACCATATATTTT.

This chain's CDR3 is CASSETSGGSYEQYF. CDR3 nucleotides: TGTGCCAGCAGCGAAACTAGCGGGGGCAGCTACGAGCAGTACTTC. The chain carries TRBV2 and TRBJ2-7, with TRBD2 matching over 11 bases. The V and J ends lost 6 bases and 3 bases, in that order; junction bases with no gene match: 7. The CDR3 length is 15 residues. Germline lookup yields CDR1 SNHLY and CDR2 FYNNEI.

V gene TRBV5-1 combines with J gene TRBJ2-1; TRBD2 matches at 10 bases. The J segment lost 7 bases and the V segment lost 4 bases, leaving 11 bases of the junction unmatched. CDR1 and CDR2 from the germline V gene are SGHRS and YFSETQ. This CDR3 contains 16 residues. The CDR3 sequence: CASSPPPGLAKNEQFF. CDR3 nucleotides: TGCGCCAGCAGCCCCCCCCCGGGACTAGCGAAAAATGAGCAGTTCTTC.

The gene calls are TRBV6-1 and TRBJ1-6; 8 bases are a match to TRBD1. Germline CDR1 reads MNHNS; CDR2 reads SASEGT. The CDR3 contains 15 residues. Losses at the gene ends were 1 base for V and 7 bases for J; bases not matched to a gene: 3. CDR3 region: CASSEEQGANSPLHF. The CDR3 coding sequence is TGTGCCAGCAGTGAAGAGCAGGGGGCGAATTCACCCCTCCACTTT.

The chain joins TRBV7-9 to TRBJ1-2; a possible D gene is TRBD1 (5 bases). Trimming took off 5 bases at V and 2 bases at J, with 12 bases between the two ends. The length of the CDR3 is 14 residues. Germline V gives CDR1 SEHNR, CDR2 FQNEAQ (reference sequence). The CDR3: CASSPGHLNYGYTF. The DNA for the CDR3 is TGTGCCAGCAGCCCCGGACACTTAAACTATGGCTACACCTTC.

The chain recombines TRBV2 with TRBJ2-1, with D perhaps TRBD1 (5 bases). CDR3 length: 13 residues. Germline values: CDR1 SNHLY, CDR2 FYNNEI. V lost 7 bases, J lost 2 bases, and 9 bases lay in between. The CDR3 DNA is TGTGCCAGCACCTCAGGGCCCTACAATGAGCAGTTCTTC. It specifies CASTSGPYNEQFF.

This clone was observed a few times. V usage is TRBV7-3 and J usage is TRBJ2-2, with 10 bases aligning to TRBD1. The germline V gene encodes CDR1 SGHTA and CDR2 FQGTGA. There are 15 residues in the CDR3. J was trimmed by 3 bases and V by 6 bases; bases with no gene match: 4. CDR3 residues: CASRTGGADTGELFF. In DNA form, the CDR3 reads TGTGCCAGCAGGACAGGGGGCGCGGACACCGGGGAGCTGTTTTTT.

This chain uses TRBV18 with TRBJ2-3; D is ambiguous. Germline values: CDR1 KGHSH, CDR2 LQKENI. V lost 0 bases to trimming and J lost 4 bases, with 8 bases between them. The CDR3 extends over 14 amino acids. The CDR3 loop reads CASSPPGVSDTQYF. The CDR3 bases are TGTGCCAGCTCACCACCGGGCGTTTCAGATACGCAGTATTTT.

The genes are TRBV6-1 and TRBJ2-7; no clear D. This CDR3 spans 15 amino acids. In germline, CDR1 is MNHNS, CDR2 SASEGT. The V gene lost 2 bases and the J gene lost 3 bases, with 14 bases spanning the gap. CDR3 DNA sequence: TGTGCCAGCAGTGAACAGCTGGGCAATAACTACGAGCAGTACTTC. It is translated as CASSEQLGNNYEQYF.

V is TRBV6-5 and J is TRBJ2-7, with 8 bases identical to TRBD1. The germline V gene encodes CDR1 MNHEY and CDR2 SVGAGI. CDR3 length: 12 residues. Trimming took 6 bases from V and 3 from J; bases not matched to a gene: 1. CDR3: CASRGTGYEQYF. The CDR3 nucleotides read TGTGCCAGCAGGGGGACAGGCTACGAGCAGTACTTC.

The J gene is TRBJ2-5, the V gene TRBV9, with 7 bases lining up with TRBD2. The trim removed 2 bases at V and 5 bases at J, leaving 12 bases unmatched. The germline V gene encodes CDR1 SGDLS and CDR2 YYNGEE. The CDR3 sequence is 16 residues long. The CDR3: CASSVGVRGSEETQYF. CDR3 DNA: TGTGCCAGCAGCGTCGGGGTGCGGGGGTCGGAGGAGACCCAGTACTTC.

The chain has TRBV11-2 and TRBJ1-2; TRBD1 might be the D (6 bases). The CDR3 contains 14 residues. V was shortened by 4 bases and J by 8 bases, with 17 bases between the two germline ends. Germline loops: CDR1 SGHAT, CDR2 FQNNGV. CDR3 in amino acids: CASSSGGQIAGYTF. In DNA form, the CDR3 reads TGTGCCAGCAGCTCCGGCGGACAGATAGCCGGCTACACCTTC.